This is a list of T cell receptor beta chains from one sample in a study of OX40 agonist ivuxolimab in advanced cancers. TCRdb's copy holds only in-frame clones and misses some; the assay was immunoSEQ multiplex PCR. The table lists roughly 61,000 clones, roughly 84% of them singletons. Sequencing was performed on CD4+ or CD8+ T cells sorted from blood, taken in a trial of the OX40 agonist ivuxolimab. Source of these receptors: an adult with an advanced solid tumor such as melanoma, head and neck, liver or kidney cancer. Both conserved end residues are part of each CDR3. Fields, in order: V gene, J gene, CDR3 protein.

v_call: TRBV7-8
j_call: TRBJ1-2
cdr3_aa: CASSLAGGYTF

v_call: TRBV28
j_call: TRBJ2-7
cdr3_aa: CASIGSGAAPSYEQYF

v_call: TRBV10-1
j_call: TRBJ2-3
cdr3_aa: CASHSGRVGDTQYF

v_call: TRBV4-2
j_call: TRBJ2-7
cdr3_aa: CASSQGDGAPGLAGGPPEQYF

v_call: TRBV7-9
j_call: TRBJ2-2
cdr3_aa: CASSYYTSGRAGGELFF

v_call: TRBV6-5
j_call: TRBJ1-2
cdr3_aa: CASSRSPEHGYTF

v_call: TRBV6-4
j_call: TRBJ2-1
cdr3_aa: CAREEKRDNEQFF

v_call: TRBV30
j_call: TRBJ1-2
cdr3_aa: CAWSSPGYGYTF

v_call: TRBV20-1
j_call: TRBJ1-5
cdr3_aa: CSARDEMAQHF

v_call: TRBV19
j_call: TRBJ1-3
cdr3_aa: CASSLPGSGTGNTIYF

v_call: TRBV5-1
j_call: TRBJ2-2
cdr3_aa: CASGQDRQTGELFF

v_call: TRBV4-1
j_call: TRBJ2-7
cdr3_aa: CASSQASIGGQYEQYF

v_call: TRBV2
j_call: TRBJ2-3
cdr3_aa: CATQVAVESTDTQYF